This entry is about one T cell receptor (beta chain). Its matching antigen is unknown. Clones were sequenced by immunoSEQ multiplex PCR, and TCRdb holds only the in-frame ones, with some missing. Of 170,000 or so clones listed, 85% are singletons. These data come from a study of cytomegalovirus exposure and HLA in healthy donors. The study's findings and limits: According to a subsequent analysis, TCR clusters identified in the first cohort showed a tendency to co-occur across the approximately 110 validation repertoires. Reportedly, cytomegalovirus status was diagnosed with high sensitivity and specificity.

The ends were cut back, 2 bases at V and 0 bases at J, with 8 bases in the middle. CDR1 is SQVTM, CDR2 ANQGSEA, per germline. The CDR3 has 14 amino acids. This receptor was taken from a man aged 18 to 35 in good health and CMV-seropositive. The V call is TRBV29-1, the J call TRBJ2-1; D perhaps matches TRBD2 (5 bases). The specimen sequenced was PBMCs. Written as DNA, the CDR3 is TGCAGCGTTGAACTGGGGAGCTCCTACAATGAGCAGTTCTTC. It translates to CSVELGSSYNEQFF.